These T cell receptor beta chains were read from a single sample in a study of early T cells in non-severe SARS-CoV-2 infection. From the 5' RACE reads, TCRdb called clonotypes with MiXCR, one entry per CDR3 protein. The table includes 30,000 to 35,000 distinct CDR3 sequences, approximately 7% detected once. Sample: whole blood. The receptors derive from an adult who was a healthcare worker with PCR-confirmed SARS-CoV-2 infection or an uninfected control (not recorded which). CDR3s include the opening cysteine and the closing phenylalanine or tryptophan. D genes are given only for firm matches. Some rows have no size entry. The others give once, few or many, or a class for an expanded clone.

d_gene	v_gene	abundance	j_gene	CDR3aa	CDR3nt
NA	TRBV14	NA	TRBJ1-2	CASSYTPNYGYTF	TGTGCCAGCAGCTACACTCCTAACTATGGCTACACCTTC
NA	TRBV7-6	few	TRBJ2-2	CASSLVGHPNTGELFF	TGTGCCAGCAGCTTAGTGGGACACCCGAACACCGGGGAGCTGTTTTTT
TRBD1	TRBV5-1	many	TRBJ2-3	CASSTGTGGVTDTQYF	TGCGCCAGCAGCACCGGGACAGGGGGCGTGACAGATACGCAGTATTTT
TRBD2	TRBV5-4	few	TRBJ2-7	CASSLSSGRGTYEQYF	TGTGCCAGCAGCTTGAGTAGCGGGAGAGGTACCTACGAGCAGTACTTC
NA	TRBV27	NA	TRBJ2-2	CASSLLGSNTGELFF	TGTGCCAGCAGTTTATTGGGGTCGAACACCGGGGAGCTGTTTTTT
NA	TRBV6-6	few	TRBJ1-2	CASSYSKSTGGSYGYTF	TGTGCCAGCAGTTACTCGAAGTCTACGGGCGGAAGCTATGGCTACACCTTC
TRBD2	TRBV12-3/TRBV12-4	few	TRBJ2-3	CASRFSSGPTDTQYF	TGTGCCAGCAGATTCTCTAGCGGGCCCACAGATACGCAGTATTTT
NA	TRBV29-1	few	TRBJ1-1	CSVRNTEAFF	TGCAGCGTTCGGAACACTGAAGCTTTCTTT
NA	TRBV20-1	NA	TRBJ1-5	CSAPGNYQPQHF	TGCAGTGCTCCGGGAAATTATCAGCCCCAGCATTTT
NA	TRBV3-1	many	TRBJ2-7	CASSQVEGREQYF	TGTGCCAGCAGCCAAGTAGAAGGGAGGGAGCAGTACTTC
NA	TRBV5-1	many	TRBJ2-3	CASSQTGASTDTQYF	TGCGCCAGCAGCCAGACAGGCGCTAGCACAGATACGCAGTATTTT
NA	TRBV28	few	TRBJ2-5	CASSFSMSGETQYF	TGTGCCAGCAGTTTCTCCATGTCCGGAGAGACCCAGTACTTC
NA	TRBV27	few	TRBJ2-3	CASSPQSTDTQYF	TGTGCCAGCAGTCCACAAAGCACAGATACGCAGTATTTT
NA	TRBV27	many	TRBJ2-1	CASSSLGRPHDEQFF	TGTGCCAGCAGTTCCCTTGGGCGGCCACATGATGAGCAGTTCTTC
TRBD1	TRBV25-1	many	TRBJ2-5	CASSGDRGRPETQYF	TGTGCCAGCAGTGGGGACAGGGGGCGACCTGAGACCCAGTACTTC
TRBD2	TRBV3-1	NA	TRBJ2-2	CASSRTSAITGELFF	TGTGCCAGCAGCCGAACTAGCGCTATCACCGGGGAGCTGTTTTTT
TRBD1	TRBV20-1	few	TRBJ1-2	CSGTTGQLGYTF	TGCAGTGGGACGACAGGGCAGCTTGGCTACACCTTC
NA	TRBV11-2	few	TRBJ2-6	CASSLDRLGTSSGANVLTF	TGTGCCAGCAGCTTAGATCGCTTGGGCACCAGCTCTGGGGCCAACGTCCTGACTTTC
TRBD1	TRBV10-3	many	TRBJ1-2	CAIRQGANYGYTF	TGTGCCATCAGACAGGGGGCTAACTATGGCTACACCTTC
NA	TRBV4-1	many	TRBJ1-3	CASSQEKPNSGNTIYF	TGCGCCAGCAGCCAAGAAAAACCGAACTCTGGAAACACCATATATTTT
TRBD2	TRBV20-1	many	TRBJ2-3	CSARGPGGSGTQYF	TGCAGTGCTAGAGGCCCGGGGGGAAGCGGAACGCAGTATTTT
TRBD1	TRBV20-1	many	TRBJ2-3	CSATGGSTDTQYF	TGCAGTGCCACAGGGGGGAGCACAGATACGCAGTATTTT
TRBD2	TRBV28	many	TRBJ2-1	CASKGLPSSGIRYEQFF	TGTGCCAGCAAGGGGCTCCCGTCTAGCGGGATAAGGTATGAGCAGTTCTTC
TRBD1	TRBV6-6	few	TRBJ1-6	CASTLGQAQFSPLHF	TGTGCCAGCACCCTCGGACAGGCCCAATTTTCACCCCTCCACTTT
NA	TRBV29-1	NA	TRBJ2-7	CSVVQTTYEQYF	TGCAGCGTTGTCCAGACCACCTACGAGCAGTACTTC
NA	TRBV9	many	TRBJ1-1	CASSGQGNTEAFF	TGTGCCAGCAGCGGGCAGGGGAACACTGAAGCTTTCTTT
NA	TRBV29-1	many	TRBJ1-1	CSVEGGRLNTEAFF	TGCAGCGTTGAAGGGGGACGGTTGAACACTGAAGCTTTCTTT
TRBD2	TRBV29-1	few	TRBJ2-3	CSVVGLAGEKDTQYF	TGCAGCGTTGTGGGACTAGCGGGAGAGAAAGATACGCAGTATTTT
TRBD2	TRBV10-3	few	TRBJ2-2	CAISPGLAGSYGELFF	TGTGCCATCAGTCCGGGACTAGCGGGATCGTACGGGGAGCTGTTTTTT
NA	TRBV3-1	NA	TRBJ1-1	CASSRPGSEKAFF	TGTGCCAGCAGCCGGCCTGGAAGCGAAAAAGCTTTCTTT
NA	TRBV6-5	many	TRBJ1-1	CASSYSSSTVLNTEAFF	TGTGCCAGCAGTTATTCCTCCTCGACGGTCCTGAACACTGAAGCTTTCTTT
NA	TRBV6-6	many	TRBJ1-1	CASTRREFYMNTEAFF	TGTGCCAGCACAAGACGGGAGTTTTACATGAACACTGAAGCTTTCTTT
TRBD1	TRBV28	many	TRBJ1-6	CASSEGQGGSPLHF	TGTGCCAGCAGCGAGGGACAGGGCGGTTCACCCCTCCACTTT
TRBD1	TRBV7-9	NA	TRBJ1-1	CASSLPQGAEAFF	TGTGCCAGCAGCTTACCCCAGGGGGCTGAAGCTTTCTTT
NA	TRBV6-5	NA	TRBJ1-1	CASSPGSFEAFF	TGTGCCAGCAGCCCCGGGTCATTTGAAGCTTTCTTT
TRBD1	TRBV11-2	many	TRBJ1-1	CASSRDRNTEAFF	TGTGCCAGCAGTCGGGACAGGAACACTGAAGCTTTCTTT
NA	TRBV6-5	many	TRBJ1-4	CASSYSGQATNEKLFF	TGTGCCAGCAGTTACTCGGGACAAGCAACTAATGAAAAACTGTTTTTT
NA	TRBV27	many	TRBJ1-5	CASSPMSNQPQHF	TGTGCCAGCAGCCCGATGAGTAATCAGCCCCAGCATTTT
NA	TRBV7-6	few	TRBJ2-2	CASSLSLQIGANTGELFF	TGTGCCAGCAGCTTATCACTACAGATTGGAGCGAACACCGGGGAGCTGTTTTTT
NA	TRBV6-5	many	TRBJ2-7	CASRRDSSYEQYF	TGTGCCTCTAGGAGGGACTCGTCCTACGAGCAGTACTTC
NA	TRBV27	many	TRBJ1-5	CASKSSGTNQPQHF	TGTGCCAGCAAATCGTCTGGAACCAATCAGCCCCAGCATTTT
NA	TRBV11-2	few	TRBJ2-1	CASSFEVHIVYNEQFF	TGTGCCAGCAGCTTCGAGGTCCACATCGTGTACAATGAGCAGTTCTTC
NA	TRBV4-2	medium-sized	TRBJ1-1	CASSQRTAGNTEAFF	TGTGCCAGCAGCCAAAGGACAGCAGGGAACACTGAAGCTTTCTTT
TRBD1	TRBV10-2	many	TRBJ2-1	CASRAEVGTGANEQFF	TGCGCCAGCAGGGCCGAGGTTGGGACAGGGGCTAATGAGCAGTTCTTC
TRBD2	TRBV11-2	many	TRBJ2-2	CASSLAASRAGDWNTGELFF	TGTGCCAGCAGCTTAGCGGCATCCCGAGCGGGAGATTGGAACACCGGGGAGCTGTTTTTT
NA	TRBV7-2	many	TRBJ1-4	CASSLEGEKLFF	TGTGCCAGCAGCTTAGAGGGAGAAAAACTGTTTTTT
NA	TRBV5-1	many	TRBJ2-7	CASSLEAGYEQYF	TGCGCCAGCAGCTTGGAGGCAGGGTACGAGCAGTACTTC
NA	TRBV27	many	TRBJ2-1	CASSFGSGGWFF	TGTGCCAGCAGTTTTGGCTCGGGGGGCTGGTTCTTC
NA	TRBV7-9	few	TRBJ2-7	CASSLDSSLEQYF	TGTGCCAGCAGCCTAGACAGTTCACTCGAGCAGTACTTC
TRBD1	TRBV6-5	many	TRBJ1-5	CASSYTWTGDQPQHF	TGTGCCAGCAGTTACACTTGGACAGGGGATCAGCCCCAGCATTTT
NA	TRBV7-2	many	TRBJ2-1	CASSLDIGREQFF	TGTGCCAGCAGCTTAGATATCGGGAGAGAGCAGTTCTTC